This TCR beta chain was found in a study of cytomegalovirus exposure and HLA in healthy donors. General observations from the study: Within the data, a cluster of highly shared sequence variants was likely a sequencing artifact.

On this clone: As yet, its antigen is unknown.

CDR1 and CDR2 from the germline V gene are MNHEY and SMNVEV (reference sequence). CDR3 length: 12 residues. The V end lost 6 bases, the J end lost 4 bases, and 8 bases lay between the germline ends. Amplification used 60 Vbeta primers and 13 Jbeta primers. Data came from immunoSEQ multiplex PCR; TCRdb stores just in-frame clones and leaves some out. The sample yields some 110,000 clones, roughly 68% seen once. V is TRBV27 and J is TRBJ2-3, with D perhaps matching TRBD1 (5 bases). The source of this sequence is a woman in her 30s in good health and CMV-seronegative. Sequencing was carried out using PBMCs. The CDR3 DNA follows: TGTGCCAGCAGGGGGCGGTCAGATACGCAGTATTTT. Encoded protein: CASRGRSDTQYF.